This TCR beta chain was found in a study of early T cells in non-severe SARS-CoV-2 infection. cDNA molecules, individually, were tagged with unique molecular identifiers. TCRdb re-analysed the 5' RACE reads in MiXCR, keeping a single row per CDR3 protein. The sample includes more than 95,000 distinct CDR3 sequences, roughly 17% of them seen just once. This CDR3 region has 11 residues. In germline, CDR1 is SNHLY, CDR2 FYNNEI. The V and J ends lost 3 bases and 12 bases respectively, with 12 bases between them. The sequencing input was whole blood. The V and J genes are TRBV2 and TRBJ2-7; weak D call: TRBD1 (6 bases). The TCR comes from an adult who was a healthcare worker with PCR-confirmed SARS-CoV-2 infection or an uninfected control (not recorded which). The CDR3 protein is CASSERTAPYF. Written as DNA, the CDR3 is TGTGCCAGCAGTGAGCGGACAGCCCCGTACTTC.